Described below is a single TCR beta chain sequence and its context. This record comes from a study of multiple sclerosis patients with progressive multifocal leukoencephalopathy. Time point defined: before natalizumab initiation. Assay: immunoSEQ multiplex PCR; the TCRdb copy retains only in-frame clones and omits some. The sample holds fewer than 35,000 clones, approximately 89% seen once. Sample: PBMCs. The TCR comes from a human donor with multiple sclerosis.

The CDR3 here is CASCPRARDEKLFF. The CDR3, as DNA: TGTGCCAGCTGTCCGAGAGCCCGAGATGAAAAACTGTTTTTT. V gene TRBV9 combines with J gene TRBJ1-4; D remains ambiguous. V lost 7 bases, J lost 6 bases, and 16 bases lay in between. The CDR3 is made up of 14 amino acids. In germline, CDR1 is SGDLS, CDR2 YYNGEE.